One sample yielded the 5 T cell receptor beta chains listed below, sequenced in a study of cytomegalovirus exposure and HLA in healthy donors. 13 Jbeta primers and 60 Vbeta primers were used for the PCR. Produced via immunoSEQ multiplex PCR; TCRdb's table is partial and in-frame only. This table holds about 180,000 clones, roughly 87% found once. Specimen: PBMCs. These receptors were taken from a man aged 40-49 years in good health and CMV-seronegative.

The rearrangement joins TRBV7-2 to TRBJ2-7; possible D gene TRBD1, 5 bases. Per the germline V gene, CDR1 is SGHTA and CDR2 is FQGNSA. Trimming removed 5 bases from V and 3 bases from J, with 11 bases in between. This CDR3 is 13 amino acids long. CDR3 coding DNA: TGTGCCAGCAGCCACAGGTCGGGCTACGAGCAGTACTTC. Protein sequence: CASSHRSGYEQYF.

This chain uses TRBV14 with TRBJ1-2; D perhaps matches TRBD1 (6 bases). The germline gives CDR1 SGHDN, CDR2 FVKESK. The length of the CDR3 is 15 residues. Trimming removed 2 bases from V and 5 bases from J, with 15 bases in between. As DNA, the CDR3 is TGTGCCAGCAGCCAACTTCTGGGGGCGGAGTATGGCTACACCTTC. This translates into CASSQLLGAEYGYTF.

The table lists this clone with a few counts. This chain connects TRBV28 to TRBJ2-3; the match to TRBD2 covers 15 bases. Germline trimming cut 3 bases from V and 6 bases from J; bases unmatched to any gene: 4. The CDR3 runs to 16 residues. Germline lookup yields CDR1 MDHEN and CDR2 SYDVKM. CDR3 sequence (DNA): TGTGCCAGCAGTTTTAGAGGGACTAGCGGGAGGGATACGCAGTATTTT. Translated, it gives CASSFRGTSGRDTQYF.

The chain links TRBV28 to TRBJ1-3; 8 positions match TRBD1. This CDR3 is built from 15 residues. Germline CDR1 and CDR2: MDHEN and SYDVKM. V gave up 4 bases and J gave up 4 bases; unmatched junction bases: 6. The CDR3: CASSSGAGGGNTIYF. For the CDR3, the DNA is TGTGCCAGCAGTTCGGGAGCAGGGGGCGGAAACACCATATATTTT.

The chain uses TRBV27 and TRBJ2-3; D perhaps matches TRBD1 (6 bases). V was trimmed by 9 bases and J by 5 bases, leaving 18 bases between them. CDR1 and CDR2 from the germline V gene are MNHEY and SMNVEV (reference sequence). This CDR3 is 14 amino acids long. The CDR3 loop is CASHDSGDKDTQYF. CDR3 sequence (DNA): TGTGCCAGTCACGATTCAGGGGACAAAGATACGCAGTATTTT.